This T cell receptor (beta chain) emerged from a study of molecular identifiers for immune sequencing clone quantification. With 0 bases removed from V and 8 bases from J, the gap between germline ends came to 8 bases. This CDR3 spans 13 amino acids. The V gene's germline CDR1 is SGHTA and CDR2 FQGTGA. TCRdb called the PCR reads again in MiXCR, with one record for every CDR3 protein. The table includes about 640,000 distinct CDR3 sequences, just under 20% detected once. The chain has TRBV7-3 and TRBJ2-1, with D unclear. Material: naive CD8+ T cells from blood, with Jurkat cell RNA spiked in. Documented subset: FACS-sorted CD8+CD4-CCR7+CD45RA+ naive T cells. The receptor comes from a human donor in good health. Some libraries in this study had Jurkat cell RNA spiked in. CDR3 sequence reads: CASSLTTGDEQFF. The CDR3 DNA reads TGTGCCAGCAGCTTAACTACCGGTGATGAGCAGTTCTTC.